The 21 T cell receptor beta chains in this list originate from one sample, sequenced in a study of CD8 T cells in Susac syndrome. It was with random hexamers that roughly 0.45 to 1 ug RNA was reverse transcribed. TCRdb reanalysed the immunoSEQ multiplex PCR reads using MiXCR and keeps one entry per CDR3 protein. The table lists about 300,000 distinct CDR3 sequences, approximately 90% of them singletons, with around 0.18% in the top ten. The sequenced material came from CD8+ T cells from PBMCs. These TCRs come from a human donor with multiple sclerosis.

The gene calls are TRBV28 and TRBJ2-4; maybe TRBD1 (5 bases). The V end lost 6 bases, the J end lost 0 bases, and 15 bases lay between the germline ends. CDR1 and CDR2 from the germline V gene are MDHEN and SYDVKM. The CDR3 length is 16 residues. CDR3 nucleotide sequence: TGTGCCAGCAGACAGGACGCCTCACTAGCCAAAAACATTCAGTACTTC. It translates to CASRQDASLAKNIQYF. The whole variable domain, remainder taken from reference TRBV28 and TRBJ2-4, is DVKVTQSSRYLVKRTGEKVFLECVQDMDHENMFWYRQDPGLGLRLIYFSYDVKMKEKGDIPEGYSVSREKKERFSLILESASTNQTSMYLCASRQDASLAKNIQYFGAGTRLSVL.

The chain has TRBV6-5 and TRBJ1-4; D gene unclear. The CDR3 totals 11 residues. Germline V gene lookup returns CDR1 MNHEY and CDR2 SVGAGI. V was shortened by 5 bases and J by 8 bases, with 6 bases between the two germline ends. The CDR3 nucleotides are TGTGCCAGCAGTGATTGGGAAAAACTGTTTTTT. Its protein product is CASSDWEKLFF.

CDR3 bases: TGTGCCAGCAGTTCAGGGGGCTTTGGCTACACCTTC. It specifies CASSSGGFGYTF. This chain joins TRBV6-5 and TRBJ1-2; 8 bases are a match to TRBD1. The CDR3 is 12 amino acids. Trimming took 4 bases from V and 7 from J; bases not matched to a gene: 2. Germline V gene lookup returns CDR1 MNHEY and CDR2 SVGAGI.

CDR3 nucleotides: TGTGCCTGGAGGGCACTCGCATGGCAAGAGACCCAGTACTTC. It yields the protein CAWRALAWQETQYF. V is TRBV30 and J is TRBJ2-5, with unresolved D. The CDR3 runs 14 residues. The germline CDR1 and CDR2 sequences are GTSNPN and SVGIG (reference sequence). With 3 bases removed from V and 2 bases from J, the gap between germline ends came to 13 bases.

The V call is TRBV6-2 or TRBV6-3, the J call TRBJ2-7; no firm D call. Germline CDR1 and CDR2: MNHEY and SVGEGT. The CDR3 spans 13 residues. V was shortened by 0 bases and J by 7 bases, with 10 bases between the two germline ends. The CDR3 region is CASSYSNRNEQYF. The CDR3 DNA is TGTGCCAGCAGTTACTCGAACCGAAATGAGCAGTACTTC.

This rearrangement joins TRBV20-1 to TRBJ1-3; D remains unclear. This CDR3 contains 16 residues. V lost 0 bases and J 0 bases, leaving 12 bases between the germline ends. In germline, CDR1 is DFQATT, CDR2 SNEGSKA (reference sequence). For the CDR3, the DNA is TGCAGTGCTAGAGATCTTGGCCGAACCTCTGGAAACACCATATATTTT. Translation: CSARDLGRTSGNTIYF.

The rearrangement links TRBV4-1 to TRBJ2-1; possible D gene TRBD2, 5 bases. Germline loops: CDR1 MGHRA, CDR2 YSYEKL. The CDR3 contains 16 residues. The ends were cut back, 0 bases at V and 1 base at J, with 10 bases in the middle. CDR3 coding DNA: TGCGCCAGCAGCCAAGACGGCGGCGGGTCCTACAATGAGCAGTTCTTC. Its protein product is CASSQDGGGSYNEQFF.

The V gene is TRBV6-2 or TRBV6-3, the J gene TRBJ2-7; no clear D gene. The CDR3 sequence is 14 residues long. Germline V lookup: CDR1 MNHEY, CDR2 SVGEGT. V was cut by 4 bases and J by 1 base, with 11 bases left in between. In DNA, the CDR3 is TGTGCCAGCAGTTGGTTGGCAGGTTCCTACGAGCAGTACTTC. It is translated as CASSWLAGSYEQYF.

The rearrangement joins TRBV7-8 to TRBJ2-7; possible D gene TRBD2, 5 bases. Germline CDR1 SGHVS, CDR2 FQNEAQ. The CDR3 has 13 amino acids. The V gene lost 4 bases and the J gene lost 5 bases, with 12 bases spanning the gap. CDR3 region: CASSWSWGDEQYF. The DNA for the CDR3 is TGTGCCAGCAGCTGGTCGTGGGGAGACGAGCAGTACTTC. Drawing the rest from reference TRBV7-8 and TRBJ2-7, the complete variable domain is GAGVSQSPRYKVAKRGQDVALRCDPISGHVSLFWYQQALGQGPEFLTYFQNEAQLDKSGLPSDRFFAERPEGSVSTLKIQRTQQEDSAVYLCASSWSWGDEQYFGPGTRLTVT.

The gene calls are TRBV20-1 and TRBJ1-5, with D perhaps TRBD1 (5 bases). The CDR3 length is 13 residues. Per germline, CDR1 DFQATT and CDR2 SNEGSKA (reference sequence). With 0 bases removed from V and 9 bases from J, the gap between germline ends came to 12 bases. The CDR3 DNA reads as TGCAGTGCTAGAGAGGGGGAGTTGGGGCCCCAGCATTTT. It encodes CSAREGELGPQHF.

With respect to this clonotype: At one boundary the junction diverges from the germline segment, which might be a read error. The chain has TRBV10-3 and TRBJ2-7; perhaps TRBD2 as D (6 bases). There are 14 residues in the CDR3. Germline V lookup: CDR1 ENHRY, CDR2 SYGVKD. The CDR3 region is CATSSRDGTYEQYF. In DNA form, the CDR3 reads TGTGCCACCAGTTCGCGGGACGGGACCTACGAGCAGTACTTC.

This rearrangement joins TRBV12-3 or TRBV12-4 to TRBJ2-2, with TRBD2 identical over 9 bases. The CDR3 sequence is 15 residues long. V lost 5 bases, J lost 0 bases, and 1 base stayed unmatched. The chain's CDR3 is CASSRLAANTGELFF. The CDR3 region has the DNA TGTGCCAGCAGTCGACTAGCGGCGAACACCGGGGAGCTGTTTTTT.

This clonotype was detected a few times. The J gene is TRBJ1-2, the V gene TRBV6-1, with TRBD1 matching over 7 bases. The CDR3 sequence is 15 residues long. The germline CDR1 and CDR2 sequences are MNHNS and SASEGT. Trimming took 8 bases from V and 4 from J; bases not matched to a gene: 13. CDR3 sequence reads: CASSPRRGLFYGYTF. CDR3 DNA: TGTGCCAGCTCTCCTAGGAGGGGGCTATTCTATGGCTACACCTTC.

This chain connects TRBV7-9 to TRBJ2-1; D not certain. CDR1 SEHNR and CDR2 FQNEAQ come from the germline V gene (reference sequence). Trimming took off 3 bases at V and 8 bases at J, with 20 bases between the two ends. This CDR3 is 16 amino acids long. As DNA, the CDR3 is TGTGCCAGCAGCTTTGCACCGCGGCTTAAGGGCGATGAGCAGTTCTTC. Translation: CASSFAPRLKGDEQFF.

This clonotype has only one observation. The gene calls are TRBV7-8 and TRBJ2-7; 10 nucleotides line up with TRBD1. J was trimmed by 6 bases and V by 5 bases; bases with no gene match: 10. The CDR3 is 15 residues long. Germline V CDR1 and CDR2: SGHVS, FQNEAQ. Here the CDR3 reads CASSHPGTGVGEQYF. DNA of the CDR3: TGTGCCAGCAGCCACCCCGGGACAGGGGTCGGCGAGCAGTACTTC. The whole variable domain, remainder taken from reference TRBV7-8 and TRBJ2-7, is GAGVSQSPRYKVAKRGQDVALRCDPISGHVSLFWYQQALGQGPEFLTYFQNEAQLDKSGLPSDRFFAERPEGSVSTLKIQRTQQEDSAVYLCASSHPGTGVGEQYFGPGTRLTVT.

The chain combines TRBV2 with TRBJ2-3; D unresolved. CDR3 length: 8 amino acids. Germline CDR1 is SNHLY and CDR2 is FYNNEI. The CDR3 DNA follows: TGTGCTCCAGATACGCAGTATTTT. Translating it yields CAPDTQYF. The complete variable domain, with remaining parts taken from reference TRBV2 and TRBJ2-3, reads EPEVTQTPSHQVTQMGQEVILRCVPISNHLYFYWYRQILGQKVEFLVSFYNNEISEKSEIFDDQFSVERPDGSNFTLKIRSTKLEDSAMYFCAPDTQYFGPGTRLTVL.

The chain recombines TRBV6-1 with TRBJ2-2; TRBD2 matches at 10 bases. The V segment lost 7 bases and the J segment 3 bases; nucleotides outside the gene matches: 8. Germline-derived CDR1 and CDR2 are MNHNS and SASEGT. The CDR3 spans 16 residues. In DNA, the CDR3 is TGTGCCAGCACCGTCGGGACTAGCGACCACACCGGGGAGCTGTTTTTT. Translated: CASTVGTSDHTGELFF.

The rearrangement links TRBV28 to TRBJ2-7; D is undetermined. Trimming took 8 bases from V and 4 from J, leaving 15 bases between them. The CDR3 sequence is 13 residues long. The germline V gene encodes CDR1 MDHEN and CDR2 SYDVKM. The CDR3 nucleotides are TGTGCCAGCCGTACCGGGTCGAAATACGAGCAGTACTTC. Residues: CASRTGSKYEQYF.

The chain couples TRBV5-5 to TRBJ2-2, with 7 bases identical to TRBD2. Per germline, CDR1 SGHKS and CDR2 YYEKEE (reference sequence). The CDR3 is 16 amino acids. With V trimmed by 4 bases and J by 3 bases, 9 bases remained unmatched. The CDR3, as DNA: TGTGCCAGCAGCGTGACTAGCTGGGGGGACACCGGGGAGCTGTTTTTT. As protein: CASSVTSWGDTGELFF.

This chain connects TRBV12-5 to TRBJ2-5; a weak D match, TRBD2 (6 bases). The germline V gene has CDR1 LGHNT and CDR2 FRNRAP. V lost 6 bases and J 5 bases, leaving 19 bases between the germline ends. The CDR3 is made up of 15 amino acids. The CDR3 DNA is TGTGCTAGTGGCCGCGGGGAATCCTCCGGGGAGACCCAGTACTTC. It codes for CASGRGESSGETQYF.

The chain links TRBV4-1 to TRBJ2-7, with D perhaps TRBD1 (6 bases). The germline V gene has CDR1 MGHRA and CDR2 YSYEKL. The ends were cut back, 0 bases at V and 6 bases at J, with 15 bases in the middle. CDR3 length equals 15 residues. CDR3 nucleotides: TGCGCCAGCAGCCAAGAGGGACAAGGAACATCCGAGCAGTACTTC. The encoded protein is CASSQEGQGTSEQYF.